The rows below give T cell receptor beta chains drawn from one sample of a study of cytomegalovirus exposure and HLA in healthy donors. TCRdb keeps only in-frame clones here, not all; method: immunoSEQ multiplex PCR. The sample lists 100,000 to 150,000 clones; roughly 77% were seen once. The sequencing input was PBMCs. These receptors all come from a man aged 50 to 60 in good health and CMV-seropositive. The CDR3 runs from the conserved cysteine through the conserved F or W. A D gene is named only where the DNA matches it firmly. A clone size is listed for some rows: how often the clone was seen (once, few, many), or a class if it is expanded.

. | TRBJ2-7 | . | TRBV7-8 | CASSATVGGQYF
. | TRBJ2-2 | . | TRBV5-1 | CASSVRATGELFF
TRBD1 | TRBJ2-1 | . | TRBV10-3 | CAISGPGQGALYNEQFF
. | TRBJ2-3 | . | TRBV7-3 | CASSLIGGSADTQYF
TRBD2 | TRBJ2-7 | . | TRBV6-1 | CASRGLADAYEQYF
. | TRBJ1-2 | . | TRBV28 | CASSYDSDRYGYTF
TRBD2 | TRBJ2-7 | few | TRBV7-9 | CATLSEGTSGGATEQYF
. | TRBJ1-1 | few | TRBV6-1 | CASSVGGWLNTEAFF
. | TRBJ2-5 | . | TRBV28 | CASSLQGKAIQETQYF
. | TRBJ2-5 | few | TRBV5-6 | CASSVTRRETQYF
. | TRBJ1-1 | . | TRBV19 | CASTATQGNAFF
TRBD2 | TRBJ2-7 | . | TRBV14 | CASSQYGGGPYEQYF
TRBD1 | TRBJ1-1 | . | TRBV28 | CASSLDRGAAEAFF
. | TRBJ1-1 | . | TRBV5-8 | CASSLGGLNTEAFF
TRBD1 | TRBJ1-1 | . | TRBV11-2 | CASSWGQGNTEAFF
. | TRBJ1-1 | . | TRBV14 | CASSQNRAQAFF
TRBD2 | TRBJ2-3 | . | TRBV10-3 | CATCLGLASDTQYF
. | TRBJ1-4 | . | TRBV7-8 | CASSLARFRVRNEKLFF
TRBD2 | TRBJ2-3 | . | TRBV13 | CASSLAGGLDTQYF
TRBD1 | TRBJ2-7 | . | TRBV7-9 | CASMLVGTGTYEQYF
TRBD1 | TRBJ2-7 | . | TRBV19 | CASARTGANEQYF
. | TRBJ1-1 | . | TRBV7-2 | CASSSYQGNTEAFF
. | TRBJ2-3 | few | TRBV29-1 | CSVDNNYGNTQYF
TRBD2 | TRBJ2-7 | . | TRBV18 | CASSTGSAGVSEQYF
TRBD2 | TRBJ2-7 | few | TRBV4-1 | CASSQRGGGGPGEQYF